This T cell receptor (beta chain) was captured in a study of persistence of HIV-infected CD4 T cells. Study-level background: Multiple blood draws of up to about 180 mL, except a couple of donors with single leukapheresis.

Germline CDR1 reads LNHDA; CDR2 reads SQIVND (reference sequence). Between the trimmed V and J ends, which lost 5 bases and 0 bases, there was a span of 11 bases. The CDR3 totals 15 residues. Overlapping HIV-1 Gag 15-mer peptides at 0.8 to 1 ug per peptide per mL were used. Responding CD4+ T cells were sorted by upregulation of both CD40 ligand and CD69. These HIV-1-infected adults initiated suppressive ART in chronic infection. Undetectable plasma HIV-1 RNA below 50 copies/mL lasted at least 4 years. CD8+ T cells were removed from PBMCs prior to stimulation. Sequencing used immunoSEQ version 4 in survey mode. Generated by immunoSEQ multiplex PCR, the TCRdb table keeps only in-frame clones and is missing some. Among roughly 9,200 clones listed, about four fifths were seen once. With regard to this clone: Antigen unknown.

The sample in question was CD4+ T cells sorted from PBMCs after approximately 20-hour stimulation, obtained from a patient who received antiretroviral therapy. This chain joins TRBV19 and TRBJ1-5, with D possibly being TRBD1 (6 bases). The source is an adult woman with HIV who was CMV-seropositive. CDR3 sequence: CASSERGTSNQPQHF. The CDR3 nucleotides are TGTGCCAGTAGTGAGAGGGGGACTAGCAATCAGCCCCAGCATTTT.